A selection of T cell receptor beta chains follows, all from one sample in a study of neurological immune-mediated disorders. From the 5' RACE reads, TCRdb called clonotypes with MiXCR, one entry per CDR3 protein. The data contain approximately 86,000 distinct CDR3 sequences, approximately 2.8% of them singletons. Sequencing was carried out using PBMCs. These receptors all stem from a woman aged 25 to 39 with multiple sclerosis. CDR3s include the opening cysteine and the closing phenylalanine or tryptophan. The D gene is left open where the match is weak. Rows give clone size only sometimes, using once, few, many, or a class for an expanded clone.

D gene | J gene | V gene | clone size | CDR3 protein | CDR3 DNA
- | TRBJ2-2 | TRBV10-3 | many | CAISLAAANTGELFF | TGTGCCATCAGTTTGGCGGCTGCGAACACCGGGGAGCTGTTTTTT
- | TRBJ2-5 | TRBV5-1 | many | CASSSGPNGETQYF | TGCGCCAGCAGCAGTGGACCCAACGGGGAGACCCAGTACTTC
- | TRBJ1-5 | TRBV6-4 | - | CASSDSGGPQTGNNQPQHF | TGTGCCAGCAGTGATTCGGGGGGCCCTCAGACGGGGAACAATCAGCCCCAGCATTTT
TRBD1 | TRBJ2-2 | TRBV30 | - | CAWTQQGAAGELFF | TGTGCCTGGACTCAACAGGGGGCGGCCGGGGAGCTGTTTTTT
TRBD2 | TRBJ2-7 | TRBV5-5 | many | CASSPGGSRSYEQYF | TGTGCCAGCAGCCCGGGAGGCTCCCGCTCCTACGAGCAGTACTTC
TRBD1 | TRBJ2-1 | TRBV10-3 | many | CATTILGQGYNEQFF | TGTGCCACGACAATACTAGGACAGGGGTACAATGAGCAGTTCTTC
- | TRBJ2-3 | TRBV12-3/TRBV12-4 | many | CASSSRGSSTDTQYF | TGTGCCAGCAGTTCTCGGGGATCTAGCACAGATACGCAGTATTTT
TRBD1 | TRBJ1-2 | TRBV25-1 | many | CASSDWDRAHGYTF | TGTGCCAGCAGTGATTGGGACAGGGCTCATGGCTACACCTTC
- | TRBJ2-2 | TRBV25-1 | many | CASSGQGDTGELFF | TGTGCCAGCAGTGGGCAGGGAGACACCGGGGAGCTGTTTTTT
TRBD2 | TRBJ2-5 | TRBV10-2 | many | CASSSGTKSETQYF | TGCGCCAGCAGTTCCGGGACTAAATCAGAGACCCAGTACTTC
- | TRBJ2-2 | TRBV20-1 | many | CSTGRRNTGELFF | TGCAGTACCGGGCGGCGGAACACCGGGGAGCTGTTTTTT
- | TRBJ1-1 | TRBV3-1 | many | CASSQEGGVTEAFF | TGTGCCAGCAGCCAAGAGGGGGGAGTGACTGAAGCTTTCTTT
TRBD1 | TRBJ2-3 | TRBV5-1 | many | CASSLGTGHLTDTQYF | TGCGCCAGCAGCTTGGGGACAGGGCACCTCACAGATACGCAGTATTTT
- | TRBJ2-7 | TRBV12-3/TRBV12-4 | many | CASSLHNEQYF | TGTGCCAGCAGTTTACACAACGAGCAGTACTTC
TRBD2 | TRBJ2-7 | TRBV6-2/TRBV6-3 | few | CASSYTSGRLYEQYF | TGTGCCAGCAGTTACACTAGCGGGAGGCTCTACGAGCAGTACTTC
- | TRBJ2-1 | TRBV6-4 | many | CASSDSNAGVNEQFF | TGTGCCAGCAGTGACTCGAACGCAGGGGTCAATGAGCAGTTCTTC
- | TRBJ2-7 | TRBV10-3 | many | CAISELGGGYEQYF | TGTGCCATCAGTGAGTTGGGCGGAGGATACGAGCAGTACTTC
- | TRBJ1-2 | TRBV12-3/TRBV12-4 | many | CASSLAGQSNYGYTF | TGTGCCAGCAGTTTAGCCGGACAGAGTAACTATGGCTACACCTTC
- | TRBJ2-7 | TRBV13 | many | CASSMGDRTYEQYF | TGTGCCAGCAGCATGGGGGACCGCACCTACGAGCAGTACTTC
- | TRBJ2-5 | TRBV24-1 | many | CATSVPGLTETQYF | TGTGCCACCAGTGTGCCGGGTCTTACAGAGACCCAGTACTTC
TRBD1 | TRBJ1-2 | TRBV20-1 | many | CSARGNTDRLGIYGYTF | TGCAGTGCTAGAGGAAACACGGACAGGCTCGGCATCTATGGCTACACCTTC
TRBD1 | TRBJ1-5 | TRBV13 | many | CASSQGGQPQHF | TGTGCCAGCAGCCAAGGGGGCCAGCCCCAGCATTTT
TRBD2 | TRBJ2-1 | TRBV5-1 | many | CASSLEPSGLEQFF | TGCGCCAGCAGCTTGGAACCTAGCGGGCTTGAGCAGTTCTTC
- | TRBJ2-1 | TRBV9 | many | CASSVDPHNNEQFF | TGTGCCAGCAGCGTAGATCCCCATAATAATGAGCAGTTCTTC
TRBD2 | TRBJ2-3 | TRBV12-3/TRBV12-4 | many | CASSFAAGVSTDTQYF | TGTGCCAGCAGTTTCGCTGCGGGAGTTTCCACAGATACGCAGTATTTT
- | TRBJ2-2 | TRBV7-2 | many | CASILRAQGGNTGELFF | TGTGCCAGCATCCTACGGGCCCAGGGCGGGAACACCGGGGAGCTGTTTTTT
TRBD2 | TRBJ2-7 | TRBV5-8 | many | CASSPSGSSYEQYF | TGTGCCAGCAGCCCCAGCGGGAGCTCCTACGAGCAGTACTTC
- | TRBJ1-2 | TRBV7-9 | many | CASSFGDSRRSYTF | TGTGCCAGCAGCTTCGGGGATTCCCGAAGAAGCTACACCTTC
TRBD1 | TRBJ2-5 | TRBV6-2/TRBV6-3 | many | CASKQTGEETQYF | TGTGCCAGCAAACAGACAGGGGAGGAGACCCAGTACTTC
- | TRBJ2-1 | TRBV29-1 | many | CSVEHDLDDEQFF | TGCAGCGTTGAACATGACTTAGATGATGAGCAGTTCTTC
- | TRBJ2-3 | TRBV4-3 | many | CASSPHASGVTDTQYF | TGCGCCAGCAGCCCTCACGCCTCGGGTGTCACAGATACGCAGTATTTT
TRBD1 | TRBJ2-1 | TRBV9 | many | CASSVEPGGKDEQFF | TGTGCCAGCAGCGTAGAGCCAGGGGGAAAGGATGAGCAGTTCTTC
- | TRBJ2-1 | TRBV24-1 | many | CATSDNPGGGAVHEQFF | TGTGCCACCAGTGATAATCCCGGGGGCGGGGCGGTGCATGAGCAGTTCTTC
- | TRBJ2-2 | TRBV20-1 | many | CSAREGYGGELFF | TGCAGTGCTAGAGAAGGGTATGGAGGGGAGCTGTTTTTT
- | TRBJ2-2 | TRBV10-3 | many | CAIRLGADGELFF | TGTGCCATCAGGCTCGGGGCGGACGGGGAGCTGTTTTTT
- | TRBJ2-1 | TRBV28 | - | CASSLDSGQYNEQFF | TGTGCCAGCAGCTTAGATAGCGGCCAATACAATGAGCAGTTCTTC
- | TRBJ2-5 | TRBV10-3 | many | CAIRGIASEVGQETQYF | TGTGCCATCAGGGGAATCGCGTCAGAGGTCGGACAAGAGACCCAGTACTTC
- | TRBJ2-1 | TRBV15 | few | CATSRDPGSFTDIYF | TGTGCCACCAGCAGAGATCCAGGTAGCTTCACAGATATTTACTTC
TRBD1 | TRBJ1-6 | TRBV6-1 | many | CASTTGGNSPLHF | TGTGCCAGCACCACAGGGGGTAATTCACCCCTCCACTTT
- | TRBJ1-2 | TRBV20-1 | many | CSATPAGTKGYTF | TGCAGTGCAACCCCGGCGGGGACAAAGGGCTACACCTTC
TRBD1 | TRBJ1-1 | TRBV3-1 | many | CASSPGGSNTEAFF | TGTGCCAGCAGCCCAGGGGGAAGTAATACTGAAGCTTTCTTT
TRBD1 | TRBJ2-1 | TRBV5-5 | many | CASSALPGQGYEQFF | TGTGCCAGCAGCGCACTACCGGGACAGGGTTATGAGCAGTTCTTC